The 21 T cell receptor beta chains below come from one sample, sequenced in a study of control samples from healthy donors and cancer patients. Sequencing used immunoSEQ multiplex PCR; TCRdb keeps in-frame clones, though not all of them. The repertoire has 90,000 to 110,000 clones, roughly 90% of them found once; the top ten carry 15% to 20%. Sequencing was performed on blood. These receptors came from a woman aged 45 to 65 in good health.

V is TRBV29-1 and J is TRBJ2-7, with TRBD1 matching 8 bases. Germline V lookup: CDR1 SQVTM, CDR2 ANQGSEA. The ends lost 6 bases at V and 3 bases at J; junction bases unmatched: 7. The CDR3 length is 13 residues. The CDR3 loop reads CSVQTGQGYEQYV. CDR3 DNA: TGCAGCGTACAAACCGGACAGGGCTACGAGCAGTACGTC.

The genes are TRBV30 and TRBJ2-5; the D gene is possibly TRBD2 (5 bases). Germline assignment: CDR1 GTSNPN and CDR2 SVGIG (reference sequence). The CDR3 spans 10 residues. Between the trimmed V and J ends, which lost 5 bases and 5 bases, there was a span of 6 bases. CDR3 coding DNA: TGTGCCTGGGGGGAGGAGACCCAGTACTTC. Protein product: CAWGEETQYF.

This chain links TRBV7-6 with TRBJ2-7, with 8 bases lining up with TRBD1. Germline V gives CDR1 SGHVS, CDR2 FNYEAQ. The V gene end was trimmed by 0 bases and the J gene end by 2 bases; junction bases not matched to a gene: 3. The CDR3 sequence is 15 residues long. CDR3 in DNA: TGTGCCAGCAGCTTAGCCCCGGGACAGGCCTACGAGCAGTACTTC. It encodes CASSLAPGQAYEQYF.

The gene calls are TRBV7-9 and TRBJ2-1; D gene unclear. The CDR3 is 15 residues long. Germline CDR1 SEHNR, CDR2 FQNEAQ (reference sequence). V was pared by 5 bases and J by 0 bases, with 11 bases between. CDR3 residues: CASSDKWSSYNEQFF. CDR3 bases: TGTGCCAGCAGCGACAAGTGGAGCTCCTACAATGAGCAGTTCTTC.

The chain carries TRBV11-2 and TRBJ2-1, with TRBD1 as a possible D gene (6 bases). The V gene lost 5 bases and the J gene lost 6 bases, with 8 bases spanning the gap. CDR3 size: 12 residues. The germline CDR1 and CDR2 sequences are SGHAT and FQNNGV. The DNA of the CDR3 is TGTGCCAGCAGCCCAGGGGTCAATGAGCAGTTCTTC. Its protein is CASSPGVNEQFF.

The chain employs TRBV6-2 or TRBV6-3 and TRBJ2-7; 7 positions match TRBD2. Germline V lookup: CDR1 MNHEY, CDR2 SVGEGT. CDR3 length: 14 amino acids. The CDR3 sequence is CASSNSSGPYEQYV. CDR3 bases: TGTGCCAGCAGTAACTCTAGCGGTCCTTACGAGCAGTACGTC.

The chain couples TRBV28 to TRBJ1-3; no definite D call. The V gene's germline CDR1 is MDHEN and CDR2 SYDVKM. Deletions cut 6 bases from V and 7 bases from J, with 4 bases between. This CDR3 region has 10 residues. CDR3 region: CASRANTIYF. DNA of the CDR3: TGTGCCAGCAGAGCCAACACCATATATTTT.

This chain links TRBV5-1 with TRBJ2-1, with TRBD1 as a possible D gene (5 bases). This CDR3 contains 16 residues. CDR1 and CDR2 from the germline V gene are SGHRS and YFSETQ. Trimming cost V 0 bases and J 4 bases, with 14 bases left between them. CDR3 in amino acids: CASSLGLGRTYNEQFF. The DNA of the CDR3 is TGCGCCAGCAGCTTGGGTTTGGGCAGGACATACAATGAGCAGTTCTTC.

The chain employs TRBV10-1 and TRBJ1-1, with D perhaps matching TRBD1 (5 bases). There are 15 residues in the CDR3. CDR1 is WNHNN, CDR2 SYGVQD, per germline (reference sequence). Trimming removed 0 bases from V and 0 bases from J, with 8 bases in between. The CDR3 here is CASSESTGLNTEAFF. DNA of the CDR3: TGCGCCAGCAGTGAGTCTACAGGTCTGAACACTGAAGCTTTCTTT.

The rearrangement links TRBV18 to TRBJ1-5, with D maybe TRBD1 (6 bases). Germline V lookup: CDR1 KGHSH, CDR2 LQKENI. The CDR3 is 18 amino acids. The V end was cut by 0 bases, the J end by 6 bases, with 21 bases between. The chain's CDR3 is CASSPPGLASGASQPQHF. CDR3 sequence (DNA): TGTGCCAGCTCACCACCCGGGCTGGCATCGGGGGCGAGTCAGCCCCAGCATTTT.

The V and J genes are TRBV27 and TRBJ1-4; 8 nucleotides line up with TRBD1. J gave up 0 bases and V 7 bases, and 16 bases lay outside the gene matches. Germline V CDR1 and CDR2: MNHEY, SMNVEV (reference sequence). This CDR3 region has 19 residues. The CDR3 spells CASTESGTGPFATNEKLFF. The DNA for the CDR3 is TGTGCCAGCACCGAGTCCGGGACAGGACCCTTTGCAACTAATGAAAAACTGTTTTTT.

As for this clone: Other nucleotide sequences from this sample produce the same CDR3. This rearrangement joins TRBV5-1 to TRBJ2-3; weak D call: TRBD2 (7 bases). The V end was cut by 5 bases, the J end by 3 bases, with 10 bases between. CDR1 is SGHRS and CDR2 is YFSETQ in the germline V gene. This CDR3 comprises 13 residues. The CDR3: CASSRGGTDTQYF. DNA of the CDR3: TGCGCCAGCAGTAGGGGGGGTACAGATACGCAGTATTTT.

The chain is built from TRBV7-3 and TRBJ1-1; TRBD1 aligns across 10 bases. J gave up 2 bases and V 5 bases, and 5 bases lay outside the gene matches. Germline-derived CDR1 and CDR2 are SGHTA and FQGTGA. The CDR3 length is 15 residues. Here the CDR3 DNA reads TGTGCCAGCAGCGTGGGACAGGGGCCCAACACTGAAGCTTTCTTT. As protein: CASSVGQGPNTEAFF.

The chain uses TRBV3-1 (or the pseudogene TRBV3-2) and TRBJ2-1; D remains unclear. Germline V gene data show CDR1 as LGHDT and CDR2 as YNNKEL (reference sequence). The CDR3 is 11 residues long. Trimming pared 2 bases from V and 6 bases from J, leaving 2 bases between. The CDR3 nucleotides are TGTGCCAGCAGCCAAACCAATGAGCAGTTCTTC. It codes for CASSQTNEQFF.

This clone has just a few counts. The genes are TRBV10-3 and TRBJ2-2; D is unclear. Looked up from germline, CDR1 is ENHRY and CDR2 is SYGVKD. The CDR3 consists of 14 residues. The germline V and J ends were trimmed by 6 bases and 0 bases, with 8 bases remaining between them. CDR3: CAIRDASNTGELFF. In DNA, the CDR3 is TGTGCCATCAGGGATGCATCGAACACCGGGGAGCTGTTTTTT.

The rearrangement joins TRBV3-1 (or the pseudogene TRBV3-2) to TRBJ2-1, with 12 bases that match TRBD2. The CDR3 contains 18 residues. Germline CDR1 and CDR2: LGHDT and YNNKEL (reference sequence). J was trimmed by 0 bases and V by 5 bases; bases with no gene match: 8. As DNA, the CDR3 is TGTGCCAGCAGCGCACGTGGACTAGCGGGGAGCTCCTACAATGAGCAGTTCTTC. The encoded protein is CASSARGLAGSSYNEQFF.

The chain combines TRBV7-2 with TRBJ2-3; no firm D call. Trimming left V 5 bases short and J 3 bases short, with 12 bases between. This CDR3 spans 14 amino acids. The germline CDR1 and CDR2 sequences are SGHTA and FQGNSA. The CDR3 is CASSPFAWTDTQYF. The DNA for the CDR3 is TGTGCCAGCAGCCCATTTGCTTGGACAGATACGCAGTATTTT.

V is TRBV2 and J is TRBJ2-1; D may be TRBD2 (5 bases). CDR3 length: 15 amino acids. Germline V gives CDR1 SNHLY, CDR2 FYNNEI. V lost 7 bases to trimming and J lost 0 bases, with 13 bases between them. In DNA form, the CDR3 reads TGTGCCAGCACCCCGGAGGTCAGCTCCTACAATGAGCAGTTCTTC. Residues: CASTPEVSSYNEQFF. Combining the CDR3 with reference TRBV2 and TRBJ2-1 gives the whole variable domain EPEVTQTPSHQVTQMGQEVILRCVPISNHLYFYWYRQILGQKVEFLVSFYNNEISEKSEIFDDQFSVERPDGSNFTLKIRSTKLEDSAMYFCASTPEVSSYNEQFFGPGTRLTVL.

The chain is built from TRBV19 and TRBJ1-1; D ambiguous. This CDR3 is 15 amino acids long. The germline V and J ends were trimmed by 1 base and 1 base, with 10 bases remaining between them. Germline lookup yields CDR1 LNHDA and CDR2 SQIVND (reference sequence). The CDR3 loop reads CASSIGTASNTEAFF. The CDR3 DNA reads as TGTGCCAGTAGTATAGGCACAGCCTCGAACACTGAAGCTTTCTTT.

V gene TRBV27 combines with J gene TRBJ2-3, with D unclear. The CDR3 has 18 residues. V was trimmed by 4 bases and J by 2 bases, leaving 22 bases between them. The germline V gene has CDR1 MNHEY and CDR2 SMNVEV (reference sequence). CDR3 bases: TGTGCCAGCAGTTCCGATCCTGAGGTGGCCCTGTTCACAGATACGCAGTATTTT. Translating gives CASSSDPEVALFTDTQYF.

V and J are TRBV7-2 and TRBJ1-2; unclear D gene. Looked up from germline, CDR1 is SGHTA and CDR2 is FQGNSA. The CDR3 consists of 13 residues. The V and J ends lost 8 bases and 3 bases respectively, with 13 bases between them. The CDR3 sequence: CASGLEGYYGYTF. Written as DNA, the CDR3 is TGTGCCAGCGGGCTAGAGGGTTACTATGGCTACACCTTC.